Following are 23 T cell receptor beta chains from one sample sequenced in a study of blood T cell repertoires in COVID-19. Clones were sequenced by immunoSEQ multiplex PCR, and TCRdb holds only the in-frame ones, with some missing. This table has 250,000 to 300,000 clones, approximately 81% appearing once. Sequenced sample: peripheral blood. The receptors originated from a woman between 55 and 75 years old with active or convalescent COVID-19.

This chain uses TRBV10-3 with TRBJ1-4; D is possibly TRBD1 (5 bases). Per germline, CDR1 ENHRY and CDR2 SYGVKD. The CDR3 runs 15 residues. Trimming pared 0 bases from V and 8 bases from J, leaving 13 bases between. DNA of the CDR3: TGTGCCATCAGTGAGTCGGTCCAGGGAGGCGAAAAACTGTTTTTT. Protein product: CAISESVQGGEKLFF.

In this sample, this clone turned up a few times. The V call is TRBV15, the J call TRBJ2-3; 15 nucleotides match TRBD2. Germline CDR1 and CDR2: LNHNV and YYDKDF (reference sequence). With V trimmed by 5 bases and J by 5 bases, 5 bases remained unmatched. The CDR3 runs 16 residues. In DNA, the CDR3 is TGTGCCACCAGCGGGGGACTAGCGGGGGGCAGAGATACGCAGTATTTT. This gives the protein CATSGGLAGGRDTQYF.

This chain joins TRBV2 and TRBJ1-5; D possibly corresponds to TRBD1 (5 bases). CDR1 is SNHLY, CDR2 FYNNEI, per germline. With 2 bases removed from V and 0 bases from J, the gap between germline ends came to 8 bases. There are 15 residues in the CDR3. The CDR3 is CASSERGYSNQPQHF. CDR3 nucleotides: TGTGCCAGCAGTGAAAGGGGTTATAGCAATCAGCCCCAGCATTTT.

This clone was seen once. The V call is TRBV19, the J call TRBJ2-1; D remains ambiguous. The CDR3 is made up of 15 amino acids. Deletions cut 6 bases from V and 1 base from J, with 13 bases between. CDR1 is LNHDA and CDR2 is SQIVND in the germline V gene (reference sequence). The CDR3 sequence is CASSTDSNSYNEQFF. The DNA for the CDR3 is TGTGCCAGTAGCACCGATAGCAATTCCTACAATGAGCAGTTCTTC.

CDR3 coding DNA: TGTGCCAGCAGCGGGACAGGGGGCCCCAGCACAGATACGCAGTATTTT. As protein: CASSGTGGPSTDTQYF. The J gene is TRBJ2-3, the V gene TRBV5-4; 12 bases match TRBD1. V lost 4 bases and J lost 0; bases outside the gene matches: 3. The CDR3 spans 16 residues. The V gene's germline CDR1 is SGHNT and CDR2 YYREEE (reference sequence).

The J gene is TRBJ1-6, the V gene TRBV2; no clear D. V was trimmed by 4 bases and J by 4 bases, leaving 8 bases between them. Germline V gene data show CDR1 as SNHLY and CDR2 as FYNNEI. The CDR3 has 14 amino acids. The CDR3 reads CASSGGQYNSPLHF. The CDR3 DNA reads TGTGCCAGCAGTGGCGGGCAGTATAATTCACCCCTCCACTTT. Based on the CDR3 plus reference TRBV2 and TRBJ1-6, the full variable domain is EPEVTQTPSHQVTQMGQEVILRCVPISNHLYFYWYRQILGQKVEFLVSFYNNEISEKSEIFDDQFSVERPDGSNFTLKIRSTKLEDSAMYFCASSGGQYNSPLHFGNGTRLTVT.

This chain links TRBV10-3 with TRBJ1-2; tentatively, D is TRBD1 (5 bases). This CDR3 comprises 13 residues. Trimming pared 4 bases from V and 3 bases from J, leaving 9 bases between. Germline-derived CDR1 and CDR2 are ENHRY and SYGVKD. In DNA, the CDR3 is TGTGCCATCAGTGCGGGGGACGACTATGGCTACACCTTC. Amino acid sequence: CAISAGDDYGYTF.

This clone came up a few times. The V gene is TRBV9, the J gene TRBJ1-3; a weak D match, TRBD1 (5 bases). Trimming stripped 0 bases from V and 2 bases from J, with 9 bases between. In germline, CDR1 is SGDLS, CDR2 YYNGEE. The CDR3 runs 15 residues. The CDR3 DNA reads as TGTGCCAGCAGCGTAGCAGGCAGGGCTGGAAACACCATATATTTT. This codes for CASSVAGRAGNTIYF.

This sequence joins TRBV7-6 and TRBJ2-3, with TRBD2 matching over 9 bases. The CDR3 contains 16 residues. V dropped 1 base and J dropped 2; count of bases not matched to a gene: 4. CDR1 is SGHVS, CDR2 FNYEAQ, per germline. DNA of the CDR3: TGTGCCAGCAGCTTAGAGGCGGGGGGGAACACAGATACGCAGTATTTT. It yields the protein CASSLEAGGNTDTQYF.

The chain employs TRBV6-4 and TRBJ2-1; 7 bases line up with TRBD2. CDR1 MRHNA and CDR2 SNTAGT come from the germline V gene. V shed 6 bases and J 7 bases; nucleotides not matched to a gene: 6. CDR3 size: 13 residues. The CDR3 DNA reads TGTGCCAGCAGCGGTACTAGCGTGAATGAGCAGTTCTTC. It translates to CASSGTSVNEQFF.

The chain couples TRBV27 to TRBJ1-5; 9 nucleotides align to TRBD1. V dropped 1 base and J dropped 1; count of bases not matched to a gene: 11. Germline CDR1 reads MNHEY; CDR2 reads SMNVEV (reference sequence). The CDR3 runs to 19 residues. CDR3 sequence (DNA): TGTGCCAGCAGTTTATTACCCGGGACAGGGAGGGAGAGCAATCAGCCCCAGCATTTT. It encodes CASSLLPGTGRESNQPQHF.

The chain uses TRBV7-2 and TRBJ2-1; TRBD2 matches 13 bases. The J segment lost 4 bases and the V segment lost 1 base, leaving 7 bases of the junction unmatched. The CDR3 contains 18 residues. Looked up from germline, CDR1 is SGHTA and CDR2 is FQGNSA. In DNA form, the CDR3 reads TGTGCCAGCAGCTTAGAACTAGCGGGGGGGCTGGGATACAATGAGCAGTTCTTC. As protein: CASSLELAGGLGYNEQFF. The complete variable domain, with remaining parts taken from reference TRBV7-2 and TRBJ2-1, reads GAGVSQSPSNKVTEKGKDVELRCDPISGHTALYWYRQSLGQGLEFLIYFQGNSAPDKSGLPSDRFSAERTGGSVSTLTIQRTQQEDSAVYLCASSLELAGGLGYNEQFFGPGTRLTVL.

The chain joins TRBV24-1 to TRBJ2-1; TRBD2 agrees at 8 bases. This CDR3 spans 15 amino acids. The V and J ends lost 4 bases and 2 bases, in that order; junction bases with no gene match: 3. Looked up from germline, CDR1 is KGHDR and CDR2 is SFDVKD. CDR3 DNA: TGTGCCACCAGTGAGAGCGGGGGTCCCTACAATGAGCAGTTCTTC. Residues: CATSESGGPYNEQFF.

The rearrangement joins TRBV4-1 to TRBJ1-4; 8 bases are a match to TRBD1. The V and J ends lost 2 bases and 5 bases, in that order; junction bases with no gene match: 4. Per germline, CDR1 MGHRA and CDR2 YSYEKL. The CDR3 loop spans 15 amino acids. The CDR3 sequence: CASSQQDRENEKLFF. The CDR3 nucleotides are TGCGCCAGCAGCCAACAGGACAGGGAAAATGAAAAACTGTTTTTT.

The chain carries TRBV9 and TRBJ1-1, with D perhaps TRBD1 (5 bases). V was trimmed by 3 bases and J by 1 base, leaving 10 bases between them. CDR3 length equals 14 residues. Per germline, CDR1 SGDLS and CDR2 YYNGEE. Here the CDR3 reads CASSADGGNTEAFF. Written as DNA, the CDR3 is TGTGCCAGCAGCGCGGACGGGGGGAACACTGAAGCTTTCTTT.

This clone was seen a few times. The chain joins TRBV15 to TRBJ1-4; D is unclear. The CDR3 extends over 15 amino acids. Germline V CDR1 and CDR2: LNHNV, YYDKDF (reference sequence). Trimming removed 5 bases from V and 8 bases from J, with 18 bases in between. The CDR3 DNA is TGTGCCACCAGCGGAGGAACAACGCCTTACGAAAAACTGTTTTTT. Its protein is CATSGGTTPYEKLFF. The full variable domain, its missing parts supplied by reference TRBV15 and TRBJ1-4, is DAMVIQNPRYQVTQFGKPVTLSCSQTLNHNVMYWYQQKSSQAPKLLFHYYDKDFNNEADTPDNFQSRRPNTSFCFLDIRSPGLGDTAMYLCATSGGTTPYEKLFFGSGTQLSVL.

The gene calls are TRBV19 and TRBJ1-2, with a possible D match to TRBD1 (5 bases). Trimming took off 6 bases at V and 8 bases at J, with 25 bases between the two ends. CDR1 and CDR2 from the germline V gene are LNHDA and SQIVND (reference sequence). The CDR3 runs to 16 residues. CDR3 sequence: CASSPFGTTYYRGYTF. DNA for the CDR3: TGTGCCAGTAGCCCCTTCGGGACTACATACTATCGAGGCTACACCTTC. The variable domain in full, with the rest retrieved from reference TRBV19 and TRBJ1-2, is DGGITQSPKYLFRKEGQNVTLSCEQNLNHDAMYWYRQDPGQGLRLIYYSQIVNDFQKGDIAEGYSVSREKKESFPLTVTSAQKNPTAFYLCASSPFGTTYYRGYTFGSGTRLTVV.

The rearrangement links TRBV18 to TRBJ2-2; TRBD2 is a possible D gene (6 bases). The germline V gene has CDR1 KGHSH and CDR2 LQKENI. V lost 0 bases to trimming and J lost 4 bases, with 12 bases between them. The CDR3 totals 16 residues. The CDR3 reads CASSPPNGGATGELFF. The DNA for the CDR3 is TGTGCCAGCTCACCACCGAATGGCGGGGCCACCGGGGAGCTGTTTTTT.

This clone was counted only a few times. The chain has TRBV11-2 and TRBJ2-7; the D gene is possibly TRBD2 (5 bases). CDR1 SGHAT and CDR2 FQNNGV come from the germline V gene. This CDR3 is 16 amino acids long. V was pared by 1 base and J by 9 bases, with 22 bases between. CDR3 protein: CASSLADSGNWVGQYF. CDR3 nucleotides: TGTGCCAGCAGCTTAGCGGACTCCGGGAATTGGGTCGGGCAGTACTTC.

The chain has TRBV12-3 or TRBV12-4 and TRBJ2-3, with D perhaps TRBD1 (5 bases). The CDR3 is 13 amino acids. V was clipped by 5 bases and J by 9 bases, with 15 bases between them. CDR3 bases: TGTGCCAGCAGTCCTATGACAGAAGGGACGCAGTATTTT. This translates into CASSPMTEGTQYF.

This clone has just a few counts. The chain is built from TRBV24-1 and TRBJ2-1; 8 nucleotides align to TRBD2. V shed 2 bases, J shed 2 bases, and the junction held 4 bases outside the gene matches. The CDR3 runs to 16 residues. Germline values: CDR1 KGHDR, CDR2 SFDVKD. The CDR3 spells CATSDSRGGTYNEQFF. DNA of the CDR3: TGTGCCACCAGTGATTCCCGCGGGGGGACCTACAATGAGCAGTTCTTC.

This clone appeared once. V usage is TRBV7-9 and J usage is TRBJ1-6; D gene uncertain. CDR3 length: 15 amino acids. In germline, CDR1 is SEHNR, CDR2 FQNEAQ (reference sequence). Between the trimmed V and J ends, which lost 2 bases and 3 bases, there was a span of 8 bases. In DNA form, the CDR3 reads TGTGCCAGCAGCTTACAGGCAGACTATAATTCACCCCTCCACTTT. It encodes CASSLQADYNSPLHF. Looking up the rest from reference TRBV7-9 and TRBJ1-6 gives the full variable domain: DTGVSQNPRHKITKRGQNVTFRCDPISEHNRLYWYRQTLGQGPEFLTYFQNEAQLEKSRLLSDRFSAERPKGSFSTLEIQRTEQGDSAMYLCASSLQADYNSPLHFGNGTRLTVT.

This chain links TRBV7-2 with TRBJ1-5, with 10 bases fitting TRBD1. CDR3 length equals 15 residues. CDR1 is SGHTA and CDR2 is FQGNSA in the germline V gene. V lost 4 bases and J lost 5; bases outside the gene matches: 5. Written as DNA, the CDR3 is TGTGCCAGCAGCTCGGGACAGGGGTGGGATCAGCCCCAGCATTTT. Translation gives CASSSGQGWDQPQHF.